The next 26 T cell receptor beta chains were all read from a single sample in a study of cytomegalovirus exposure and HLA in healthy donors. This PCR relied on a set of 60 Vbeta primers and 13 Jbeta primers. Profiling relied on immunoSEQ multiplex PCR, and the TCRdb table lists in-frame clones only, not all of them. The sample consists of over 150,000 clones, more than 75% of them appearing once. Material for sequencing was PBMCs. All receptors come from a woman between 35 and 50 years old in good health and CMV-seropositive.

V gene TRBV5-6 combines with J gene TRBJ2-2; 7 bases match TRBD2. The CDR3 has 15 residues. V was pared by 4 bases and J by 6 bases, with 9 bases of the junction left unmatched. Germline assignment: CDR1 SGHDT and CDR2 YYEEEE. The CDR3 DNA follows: TGTGCCAGCAGCGCGGGAGTCCTCGGACCCGGGGAGCTGTTTTTT. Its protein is CASSAGVLGPGELFF.

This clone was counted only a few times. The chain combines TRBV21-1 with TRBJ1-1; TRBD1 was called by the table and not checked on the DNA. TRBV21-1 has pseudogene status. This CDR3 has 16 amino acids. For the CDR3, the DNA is TGTGCCAGCAGCAAAGTGGGGACAGGGATGAACACTGAAGCTTTCTTT. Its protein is CASSKVGTGMNTEAFF.

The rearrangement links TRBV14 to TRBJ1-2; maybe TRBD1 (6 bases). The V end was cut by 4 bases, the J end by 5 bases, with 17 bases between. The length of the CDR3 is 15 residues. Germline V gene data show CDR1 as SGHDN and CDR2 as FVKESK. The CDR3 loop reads CASSPNLRGGYGYTF. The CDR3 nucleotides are TGTGCCAGCAGCCCAAACCTCAGGGGAGGGTATGGCTACACCTTC.

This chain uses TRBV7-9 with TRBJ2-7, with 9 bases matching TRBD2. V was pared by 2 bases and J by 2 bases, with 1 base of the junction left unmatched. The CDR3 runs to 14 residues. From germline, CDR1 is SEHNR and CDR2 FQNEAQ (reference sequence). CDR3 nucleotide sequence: TGTGCCAGCAGCTTACTAGCGGGGACCTACGAGCAGTACTTC. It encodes CASSLLAGTYEQYF.

The CDR3 DNA sequence: TGCGCCAGCAGCCCGGTGGGACTAGCGGGAGGGCGAACGACCGGGGAGCTGTTTTTT. It yields the protein CASSPVGLAGGRTTGELFF. The rearrangement links TRBV5-1 to TRBJ2-2; 16 nucleotides line up with TRBD2. With 4 bases clipped from V and 5 bases from J, the junction kept 11 bases outside the gene matches. The CDR3 is 19 amino acids. CDR1 and CDR2 (germline): SGHRS, YFSETQ.

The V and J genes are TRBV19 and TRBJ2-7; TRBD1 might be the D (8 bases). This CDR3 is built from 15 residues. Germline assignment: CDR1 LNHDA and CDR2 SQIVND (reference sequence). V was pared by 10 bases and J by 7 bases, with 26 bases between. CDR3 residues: CAIPGRAGQVLEQYF. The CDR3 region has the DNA TGTGCCATCCCAGGGAGGGCGGGACAGGTATTAGAGCAGTACTTC.

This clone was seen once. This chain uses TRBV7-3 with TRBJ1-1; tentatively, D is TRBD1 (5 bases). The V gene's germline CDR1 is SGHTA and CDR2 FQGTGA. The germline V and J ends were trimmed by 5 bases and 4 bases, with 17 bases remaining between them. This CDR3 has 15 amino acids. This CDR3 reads CASSAGGGLSTEAFF. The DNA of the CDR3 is TGTGCCAGCAGCGCTGGGGGGGGGTTGAGCACTGAAGCTTTCTTT.

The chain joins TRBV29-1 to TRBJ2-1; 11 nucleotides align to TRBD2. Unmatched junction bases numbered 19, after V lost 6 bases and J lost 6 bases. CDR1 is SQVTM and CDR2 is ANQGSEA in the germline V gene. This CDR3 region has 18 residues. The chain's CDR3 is CSVSRASGRIEILNEQFF. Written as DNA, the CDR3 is TGCAGCGTCTCAAGGGCTAGCGGGAGGATAGAGATTCTCAATGAGCAGTTCTTC.

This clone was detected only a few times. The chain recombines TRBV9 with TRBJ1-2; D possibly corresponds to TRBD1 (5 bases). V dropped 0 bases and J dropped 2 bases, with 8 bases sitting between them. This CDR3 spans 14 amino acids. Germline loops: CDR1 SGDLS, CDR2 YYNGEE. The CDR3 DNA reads TGTGCCAGCAGCGTAGAGGCAGGGAACTATGGCTACACCTTC. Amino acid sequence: CASSVEAGNYGYTF.

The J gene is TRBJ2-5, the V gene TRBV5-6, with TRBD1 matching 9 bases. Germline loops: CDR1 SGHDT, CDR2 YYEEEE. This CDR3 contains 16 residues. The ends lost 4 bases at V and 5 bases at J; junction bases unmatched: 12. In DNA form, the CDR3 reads TGTGCCAGCAGCCTTGGACCGGGACAGGGTGAGGAGACCCAGTACTTC. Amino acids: CASSLGPGQGEETQYF.

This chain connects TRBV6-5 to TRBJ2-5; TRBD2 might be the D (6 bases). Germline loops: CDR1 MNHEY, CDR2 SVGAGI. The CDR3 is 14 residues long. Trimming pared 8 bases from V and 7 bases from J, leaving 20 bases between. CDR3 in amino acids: CASRRVQPPWTQYF. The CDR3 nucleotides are TGTGCCAGCCGGAGGGTTCAGCCCCCTTGGACCCAGTACTTC.

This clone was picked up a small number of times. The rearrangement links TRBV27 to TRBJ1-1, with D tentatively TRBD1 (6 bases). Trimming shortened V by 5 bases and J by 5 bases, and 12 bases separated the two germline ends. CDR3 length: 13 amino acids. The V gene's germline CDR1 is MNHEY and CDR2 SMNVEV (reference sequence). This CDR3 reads CASSPQGPTEAFF. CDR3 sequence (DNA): TGTGCCAGCAGTCCCCAGGGGCCTACTGAAGCTTTCTTT.

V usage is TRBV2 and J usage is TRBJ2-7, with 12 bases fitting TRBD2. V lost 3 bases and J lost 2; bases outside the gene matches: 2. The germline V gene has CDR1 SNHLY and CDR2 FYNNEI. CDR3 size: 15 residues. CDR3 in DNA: TGTGCCAGCAGTGAGTCTAGCGGGAGGGCCTACGAGCAGTACTTC. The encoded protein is CASSESSGRAYEQYF.

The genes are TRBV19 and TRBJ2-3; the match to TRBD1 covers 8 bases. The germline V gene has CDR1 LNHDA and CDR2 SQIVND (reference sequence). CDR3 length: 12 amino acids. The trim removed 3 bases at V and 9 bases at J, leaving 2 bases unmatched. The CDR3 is CASSIGQGTQYF. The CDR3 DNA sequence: TGTGCCAGTAGTATTGGACAGGGAACGCAGTATTTT.

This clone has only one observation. The CDR3 sequence: CASSIRQGVRNEQFF. Here the CDR3 DNA reads TGTGCCAGCAGTATTCGACAGGGTGTTAGGAATGAGCAGTTCTTC. The J gene is TRBJ2-1, the V gene TRBV6-1, with TRBD1 matching 7 bases. The ends lost 5 bases at V and 7 bases at J; junction bases unmatched: 11. Germline CDR1 MNHNS, CDR2 SASEGT. This CDR3 has 15 residues.

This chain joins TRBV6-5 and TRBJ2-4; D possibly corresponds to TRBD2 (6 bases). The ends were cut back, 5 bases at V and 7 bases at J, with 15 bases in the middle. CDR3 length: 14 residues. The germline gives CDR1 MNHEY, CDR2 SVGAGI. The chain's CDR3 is CASSVEGARNIQYF. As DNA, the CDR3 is TGTGCCAGCAGTGTGGAGGGAGCGCGGAACATTCAGTACTTC.

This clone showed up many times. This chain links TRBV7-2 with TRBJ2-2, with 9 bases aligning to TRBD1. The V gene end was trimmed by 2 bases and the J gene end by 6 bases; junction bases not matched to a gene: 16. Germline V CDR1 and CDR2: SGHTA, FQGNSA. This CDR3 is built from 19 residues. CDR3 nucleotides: TGTGCCAGCAGCTTAAGGTATGGGGGACAGGGTAAGAGGGCCGGGGAGCTGTTTTTT. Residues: CASSLRYGGQGKRAGELFF.

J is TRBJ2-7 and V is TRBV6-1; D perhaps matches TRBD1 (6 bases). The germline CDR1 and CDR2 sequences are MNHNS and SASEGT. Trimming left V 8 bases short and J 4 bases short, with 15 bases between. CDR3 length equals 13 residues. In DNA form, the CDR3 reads TGTGCCAGCTACTCACAGGGAAAGTACGAGCAGTACTTC. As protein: CASYSQGKYEQYF.

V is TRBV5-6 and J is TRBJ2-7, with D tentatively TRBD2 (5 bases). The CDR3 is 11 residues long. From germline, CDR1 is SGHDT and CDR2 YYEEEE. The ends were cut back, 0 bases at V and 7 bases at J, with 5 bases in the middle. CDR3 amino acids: CASSLGLEQYF. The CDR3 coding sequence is TGTGCCAGCAGCTTGGGACTAGAGCAGTACTTC.

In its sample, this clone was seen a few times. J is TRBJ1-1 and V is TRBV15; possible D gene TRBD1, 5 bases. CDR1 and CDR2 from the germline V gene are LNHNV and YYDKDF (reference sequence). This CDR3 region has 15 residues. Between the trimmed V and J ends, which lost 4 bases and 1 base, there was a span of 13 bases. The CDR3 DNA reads TGTGCCACCAGCAAGCCTAGGACAACGAACACTGAAGCTTTCTTT. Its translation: CATSKPRTTNTEAFF.

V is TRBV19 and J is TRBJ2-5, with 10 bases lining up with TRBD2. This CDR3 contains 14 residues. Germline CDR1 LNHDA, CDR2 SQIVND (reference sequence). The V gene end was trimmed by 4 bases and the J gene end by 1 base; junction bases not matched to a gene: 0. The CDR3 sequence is CASSTSGGQETQYF. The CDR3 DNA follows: TGTGCCAGTAGTACTAGCGGGGGCCAAGAGACCCAGTACTTC.

The CDR3 spells CASSLSGLAGNYQETQYF. In DNA, the CDR3 is TGCGCCAGCAGCTTGTCCGGACTAGCGGGAAACTACCAAGAGACCCAGTACTTC. This chain joins TRBV5-1 and TRBJ2-5; 12 nucleotides align to TRBD2. The CDR3 is 18 amino acids. Germline CDR1 is SGHRS and CDR2 is YFSETQ. J lost 0 bases, V lost 1 base, and 7 bases had no gene match. Full variable domain (missing parts from reference TRBV5-1 and TRBJ2-5): KAGVTQTPRYLIKTRGQQVTLSCSPISGHRSVSWYQQTPGQGLQFLFEYFSETQRNKGNFPGRFSGRQFSNSRSEMNVSTLELGDSALYLCASSLSGLAGNYQETQYFGPGTRLLVL.

CDR3 nucleotide sequence: TGTGCTAGTGGTTTGGAGCCTAGCGATGAGCAGTTCTTC. Translating gives CASGLEPSDEQFF. The gene calls are TRBV12-5 and TRBJ2-1; D perhaps matches TRBD2 (6 bases). Per the germline V gene, CDR1 is LGHNT and CDR2 is FRNRAP. V was clipped by 1 base and J by 8 bases, with 9 bases between them. The length of the CDR3 is 13 residues.

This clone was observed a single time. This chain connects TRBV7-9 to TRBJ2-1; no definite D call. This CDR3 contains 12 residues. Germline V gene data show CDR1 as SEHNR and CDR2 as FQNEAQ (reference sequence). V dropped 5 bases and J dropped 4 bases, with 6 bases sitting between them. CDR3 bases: TGTGCCAGCAGCCCGTATTACAATGAGCAGTTCTTC. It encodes CASSPYYNEQFF.

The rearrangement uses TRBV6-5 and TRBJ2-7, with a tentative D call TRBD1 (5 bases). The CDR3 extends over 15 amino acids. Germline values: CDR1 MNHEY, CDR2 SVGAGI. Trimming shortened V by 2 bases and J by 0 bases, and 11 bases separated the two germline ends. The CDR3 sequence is CASSYATAVSYEQYF. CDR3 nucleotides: TGTGCCAGCAGTTACGCGACAGCCGTCTCCTACGAGCAGTACTTC.

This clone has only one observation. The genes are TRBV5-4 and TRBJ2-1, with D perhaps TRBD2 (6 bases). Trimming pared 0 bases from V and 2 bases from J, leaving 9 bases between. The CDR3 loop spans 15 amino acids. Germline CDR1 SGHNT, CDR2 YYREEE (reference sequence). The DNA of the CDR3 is TGTGCCAGCAGCTTGGATGGCGGGACCTACAATGAGCAGTTCTTC. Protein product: CASSLDGGTYNEQFF.